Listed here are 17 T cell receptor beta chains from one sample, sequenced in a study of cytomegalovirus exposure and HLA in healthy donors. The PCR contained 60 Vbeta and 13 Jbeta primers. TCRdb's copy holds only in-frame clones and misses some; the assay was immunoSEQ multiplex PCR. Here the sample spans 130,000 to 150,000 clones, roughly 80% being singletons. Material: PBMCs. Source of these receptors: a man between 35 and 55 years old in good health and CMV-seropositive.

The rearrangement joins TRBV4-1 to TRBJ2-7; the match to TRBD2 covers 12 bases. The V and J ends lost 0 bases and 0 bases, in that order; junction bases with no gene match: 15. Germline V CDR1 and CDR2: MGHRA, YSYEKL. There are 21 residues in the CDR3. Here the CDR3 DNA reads TGCGCCAGCAGCCAAGAACCTAGGGGGCTAGCGGGAGGGCCCTCCTCCTACGAGCAGTACTTC. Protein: CASSQEPRGLAGGPSSYEQYF.

The CDR3 coding sequence is TGTGCCAGCAGCCACCTAATTAGGGGACTAGCCGGACCAGATACGCAGTATTTT. It translates to CASSHLIRGLAGPDTQYF. The V gene is TRBV7-8, the J gene TRBJ2-3; TRBD2 aligns across 9 bases. V lost 5 bases to trimming and J lost 4 bases; unmatched junction nucleotides: 16. The CDR3 sequence is 18 residues long. Germline CDR1 SGHVS, CDR2 FQNEAQ.

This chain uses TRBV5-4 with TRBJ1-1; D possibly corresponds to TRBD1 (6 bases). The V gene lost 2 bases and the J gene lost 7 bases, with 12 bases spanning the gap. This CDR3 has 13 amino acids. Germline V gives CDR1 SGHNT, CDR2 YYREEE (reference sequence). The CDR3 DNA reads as TGTGCCAGCAGCTTAGCCGAGGGGGTTGAAGCTTTCTTT. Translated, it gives CASSLAEGVEAFF.

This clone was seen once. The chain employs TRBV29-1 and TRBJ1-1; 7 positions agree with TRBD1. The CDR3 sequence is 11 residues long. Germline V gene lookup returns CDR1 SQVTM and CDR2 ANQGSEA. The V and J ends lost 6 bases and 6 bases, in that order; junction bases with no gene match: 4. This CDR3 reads CSVETGPEAFF. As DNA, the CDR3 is TGCAGCGTGGAGACAGGGCCTGAAGCTTTCTTT.

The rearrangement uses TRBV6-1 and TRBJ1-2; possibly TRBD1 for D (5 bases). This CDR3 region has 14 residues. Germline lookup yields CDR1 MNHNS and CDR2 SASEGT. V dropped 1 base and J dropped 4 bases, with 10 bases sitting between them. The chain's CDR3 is CASSEGRGGYGYTF. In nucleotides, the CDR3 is TGTGCCAGCAGTGAAGGTAGGGGTGGCTATGGCTACACCTTC.

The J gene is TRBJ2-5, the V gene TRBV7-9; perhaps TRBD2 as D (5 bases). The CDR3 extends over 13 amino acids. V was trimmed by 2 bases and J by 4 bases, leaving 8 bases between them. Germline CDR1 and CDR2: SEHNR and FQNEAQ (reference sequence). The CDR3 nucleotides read TGTGCCAGCAGCTTAACGGGGTTAGAGACCCAGTACTTC. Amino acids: CASSLTGLETQYF.

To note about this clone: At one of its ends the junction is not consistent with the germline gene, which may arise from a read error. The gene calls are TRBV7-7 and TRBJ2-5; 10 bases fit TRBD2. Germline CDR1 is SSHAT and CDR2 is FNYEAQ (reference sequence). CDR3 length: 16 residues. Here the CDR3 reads CASSIGTSGVQETQYF. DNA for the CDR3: TGTGCTAGCAGTATAGGAACTAGCGGGGTACAAGAGACCCAGTACTTC.

CDR3 residues: CASSRGQGATNEKLFF. In DNA, the CDR3 is TGTGCCAGCAGCCGCGGACAGGGGGCCACCAATGAAAAACTGTTTTTT. The V gene is TRBV5-5, the J gene TRBJ1-4; 11 bases agree with TRBD1. The trim removed 4 bases at V and 5 bases at J, leaving 7 bases unmatched. The CDR3 runs to 16 residues. CDR1 and CDR2 (germline): SGHKS, YYEKEE (reference sequence).

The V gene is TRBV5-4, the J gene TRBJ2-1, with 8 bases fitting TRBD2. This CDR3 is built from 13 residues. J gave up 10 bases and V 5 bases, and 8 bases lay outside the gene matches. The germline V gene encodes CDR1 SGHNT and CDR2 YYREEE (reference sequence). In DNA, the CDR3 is TGTGCCAGCAGTTACGGGAGGGCTGGAGAGCAGTTCTTC. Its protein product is CASSYGRAGEQFF.

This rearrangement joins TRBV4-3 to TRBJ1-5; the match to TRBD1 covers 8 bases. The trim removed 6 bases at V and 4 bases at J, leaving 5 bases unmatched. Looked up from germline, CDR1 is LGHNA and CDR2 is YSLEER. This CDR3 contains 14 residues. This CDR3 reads CASRRDRRNQPQHF. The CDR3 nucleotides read TGCGCCAGCAGAAGGGACAGGCGAAATCAGCCCCAGCATTTT.

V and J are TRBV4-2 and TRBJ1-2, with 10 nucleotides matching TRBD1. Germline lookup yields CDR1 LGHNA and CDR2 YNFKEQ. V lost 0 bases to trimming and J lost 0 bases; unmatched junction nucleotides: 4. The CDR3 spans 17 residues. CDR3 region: CASSQDRDRGSNYGYTF. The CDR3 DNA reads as TGTGCCAGCAGCCAAGACCGGGACAGGGGATCTAACTATGGCTACACCTTC.

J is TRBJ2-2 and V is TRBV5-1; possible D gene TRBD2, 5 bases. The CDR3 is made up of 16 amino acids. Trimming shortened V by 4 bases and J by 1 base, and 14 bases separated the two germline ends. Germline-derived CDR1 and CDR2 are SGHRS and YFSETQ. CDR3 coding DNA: TGCGCCAGCAGCCCCGGGATGTTATTGAACACCGGGGAGCTGTTTTTT. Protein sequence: CASSPGMLLNTGELFF.

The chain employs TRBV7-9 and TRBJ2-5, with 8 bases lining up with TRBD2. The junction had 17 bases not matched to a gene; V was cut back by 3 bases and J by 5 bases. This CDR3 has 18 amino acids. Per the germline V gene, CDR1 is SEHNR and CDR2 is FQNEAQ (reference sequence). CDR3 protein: CASSFLTTSGGERETQYF. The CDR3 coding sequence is TGTGCCAGCAGCTTCCTCACCACTAGCGGAGGGGAGAGGGAGACCCAGTACTTC.

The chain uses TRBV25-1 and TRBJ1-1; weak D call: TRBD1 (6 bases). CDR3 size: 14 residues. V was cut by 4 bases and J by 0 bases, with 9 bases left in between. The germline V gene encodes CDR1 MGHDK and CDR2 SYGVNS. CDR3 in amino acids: CASSGDTMNTEAFF. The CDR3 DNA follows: TGTGCCAGCAGTGGGGACACCATGAACACTGAAGCTTTCTTT. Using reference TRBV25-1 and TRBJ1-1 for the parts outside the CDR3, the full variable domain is EADIYQTPRYLVIGTGKKITLECSQTMGHDKMYWYQQDPGMELHLIHYSYGVNSTEKGDLSSESTVSRIRTEHFPLTLESARPSHTSQYLCASSGDTMNTEAFFGQGTRLTVV.

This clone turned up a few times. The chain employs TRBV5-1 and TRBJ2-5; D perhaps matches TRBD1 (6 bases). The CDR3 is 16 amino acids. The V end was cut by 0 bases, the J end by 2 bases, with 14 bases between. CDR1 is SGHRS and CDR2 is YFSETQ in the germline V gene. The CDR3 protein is CASSLEGVNSQETQYF. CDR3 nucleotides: TGCGCCAGCAGCTTGGAGGGGGTGAATTCACAAGAGACCCAGTACTTC.

CDR3 DNA: TGTGCCTGGAGGGACAGACCGAACACTGAAGCTTTCTTT. Translated, it gives CAWRDRPNTEAFF. The gene calls are TRBV30 and TRBJ1-1; perhaps TRBD1 as D (6 bases). The CDR3 is 13 residues long. Per the germline V gene, CDR1 is GTSNPN and CDR2 is SVGIG (reference sequence). Trimming shortened V by 3 bases and J by 1 base, and 9 bases separated the two germline ends.

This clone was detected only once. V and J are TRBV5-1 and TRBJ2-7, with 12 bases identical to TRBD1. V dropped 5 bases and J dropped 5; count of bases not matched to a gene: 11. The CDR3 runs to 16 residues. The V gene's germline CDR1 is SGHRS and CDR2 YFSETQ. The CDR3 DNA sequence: TGCGCCAGCAGGTACACTCCGGGACAGGGGGCCCACGAGCAGTACTTC. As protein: CASRYTPGQGAHEQYF.